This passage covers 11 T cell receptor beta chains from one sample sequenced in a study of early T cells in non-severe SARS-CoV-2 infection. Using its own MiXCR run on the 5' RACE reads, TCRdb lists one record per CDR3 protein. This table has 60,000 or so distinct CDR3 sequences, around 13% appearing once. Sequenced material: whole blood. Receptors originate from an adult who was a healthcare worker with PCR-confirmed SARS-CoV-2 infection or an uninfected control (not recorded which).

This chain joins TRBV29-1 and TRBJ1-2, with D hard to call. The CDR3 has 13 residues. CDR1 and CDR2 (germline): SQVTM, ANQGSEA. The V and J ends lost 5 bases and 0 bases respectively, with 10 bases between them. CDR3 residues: CSVRPNANYGYTF. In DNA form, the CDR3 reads TGCAGCGTTAGACCAAACGCTAACTATGGCTACACCTTC. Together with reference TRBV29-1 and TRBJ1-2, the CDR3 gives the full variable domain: SAVISQKPSRDICQRGTSLTIQCQVDSQVTMMFWYRQQPGQSLTLIATANQGSEATYESGFVIDKFPISRPNLTFSTLTVSNMSPEDSSIYLCSVRPNANYGYTFGSGTRLTVV.

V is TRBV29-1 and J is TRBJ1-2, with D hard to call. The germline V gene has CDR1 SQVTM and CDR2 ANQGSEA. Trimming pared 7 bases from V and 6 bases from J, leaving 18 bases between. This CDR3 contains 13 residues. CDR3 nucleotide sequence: TGCAGCGGGGGAGAGAGGAATCGGGATGGCTACACCTTC. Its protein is CSGGERNRDGYTF.

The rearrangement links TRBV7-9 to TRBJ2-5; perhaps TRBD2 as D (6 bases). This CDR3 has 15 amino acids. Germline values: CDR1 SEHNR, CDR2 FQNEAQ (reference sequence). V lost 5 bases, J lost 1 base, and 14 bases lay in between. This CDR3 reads CASSPRFSGQETQYF. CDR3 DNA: TGTGCCAGCAGCCCCCGGTTTAGCGGCCAAGAGACCCAGTACTTC.

The CDR3 spells CASSSLGRFGYEQYF. CDR3 sequence (DNA): TGTGCCAGCAGTTCTCTAGGCAGGTTTGGCTACGAGCAGTACTTC. The chain uses TRBV12-3 or TRBV12-4 and TRBJ2-7; D is undetermined. Trimming took 4 bases from V and 3 from J, leaving 16 bases between them. The CDR3 is 15 residues long.

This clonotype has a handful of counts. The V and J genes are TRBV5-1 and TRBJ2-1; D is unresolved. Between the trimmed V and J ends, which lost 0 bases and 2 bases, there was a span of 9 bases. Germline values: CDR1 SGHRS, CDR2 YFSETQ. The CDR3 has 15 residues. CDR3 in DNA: TGCGCCAGCAGCTTGGAGGACCTAACCTACAATGAGCAGTTCTTC. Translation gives CASSLEDLTYNEQFF.

CDR3 protein: CASSLRDRAYGYTF. CDR3 DNA: TGTGCCAGCAGCTTACGGGACAGGGCATATGGCTACACCTTC. The chain couples TRBV11-2 to TRBJ1-2, with 9 bases lining up with TRBD1. This CDR3 comprises 14 residues. Per the germline V gene, CDR1 is SGHAT and CDR2 is FQNNGV. Trimming cost V 2 bases and J 5 bases; bases outside gene matches: 3.

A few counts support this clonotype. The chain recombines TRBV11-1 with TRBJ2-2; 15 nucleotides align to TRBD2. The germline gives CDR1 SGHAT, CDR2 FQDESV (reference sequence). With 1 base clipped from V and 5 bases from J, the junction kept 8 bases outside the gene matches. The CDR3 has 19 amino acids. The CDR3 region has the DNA TGTGCCAGCAGCTTAGACGGGACTAGCGGGAGGATTTGGACCGGGGAGCTGTTTTTT. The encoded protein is CASSLDGTSGRIWTGELFF.

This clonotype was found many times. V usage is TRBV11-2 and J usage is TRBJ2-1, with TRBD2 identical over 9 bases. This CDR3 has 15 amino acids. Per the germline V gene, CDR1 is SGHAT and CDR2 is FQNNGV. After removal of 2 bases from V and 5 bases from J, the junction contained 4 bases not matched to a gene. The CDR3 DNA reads TGTGCCAGCAGCTTATCCCTAGCGGGAAACAATGAGCAGTTCTTC. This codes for CASSLSLAGNNEQFF. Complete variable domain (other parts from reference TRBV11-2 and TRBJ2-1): EAGVAQSPRYKIIEKRQSVAFWCNPISGHATLYWYQQILGQGPKLLIQFQNNGVVDDSQLPKDRFSAERLKGVDSTLKIQPAKLEDSAVYLCASSLSLAGNNEQFFGPGTRLTVL.

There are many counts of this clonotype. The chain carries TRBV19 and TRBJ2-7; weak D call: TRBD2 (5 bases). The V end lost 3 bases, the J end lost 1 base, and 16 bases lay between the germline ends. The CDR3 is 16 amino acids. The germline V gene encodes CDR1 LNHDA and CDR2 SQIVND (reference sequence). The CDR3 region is CASSIGAGKISYEQYF. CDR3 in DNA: TGTGCCAGTAGTATTGGTGCGGGTAAGATTTCCTACGAGCAGTACTTC.

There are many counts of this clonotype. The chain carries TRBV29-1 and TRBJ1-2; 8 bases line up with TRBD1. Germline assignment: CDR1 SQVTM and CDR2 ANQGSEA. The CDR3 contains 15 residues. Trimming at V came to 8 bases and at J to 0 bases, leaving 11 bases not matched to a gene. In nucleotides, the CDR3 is TGCAGCACCGGACAGGGAAGAGGGACTAACTATGGCTACACCTTC. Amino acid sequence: CSTGQGRGTNYGYTF. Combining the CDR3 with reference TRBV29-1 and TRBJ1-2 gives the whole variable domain SAVISQKPSRDICQRGTSLTIQCQVDSQVTMMFWYRQQPGQSLTLIATANQGSEATYESGFVIDKFPISRPNLTFSTLTVSNMSPEDSSIYLCSTGQGRGTNYGYTFGSGTRLTVV.

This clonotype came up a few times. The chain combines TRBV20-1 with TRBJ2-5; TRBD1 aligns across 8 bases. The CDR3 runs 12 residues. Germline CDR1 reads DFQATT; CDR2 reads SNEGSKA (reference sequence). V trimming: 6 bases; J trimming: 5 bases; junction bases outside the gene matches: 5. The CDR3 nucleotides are TGCAGTGCACCGGACAGGGTGGAGACCCAGTACTTC. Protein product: CSAPDRVETQYF.